Listed below are T cell receptor beta chains from one sample, sequenced in a study of vaccination effects on CD4 cells after COVID-19. Repertoires were generated with immunoSEQ multiplex PCR, while TCRdb's copy carries only in-frame clones and drops some. The sample lists 80,000 to 95,000 clones; over 70% were seen once. No antigen has been assigned to these receptors. Sequencing used CD4+ T cells from PBMCs cultured with HCoV-OC43 spike peptides, obtained after COVID-19 vaccination. Source of these receptors: a human donor who received a COVID-19 vaccine. The CDR3 runs from the conserved cysteine through the conserved F or W. Each record gives: clone size, J gene, CDR3 length, V gene, D gene, CDR3 protein, CDR3 DNA. D genes are given only for firm matches. The size of a clone is reported for some rows only, either as once, few or many, or as a class for expanded clones.

clone_size: -; j_call: TRBJ2-6; cdr3_length: 19; v_call: TRBV24-1; d_call: -; cdr3_aa: CATSDPVGSTPSGANVLTF; cdr3_nt: TGTGCCACCAGTGACCCCGTCGGGTCTACACCCTCTGGGGCCAACGTCCTGACTTTC
clone_size: -; j_call: TRBJ1-1; cdr3_length: 13; v_call: TRBV1; d_call: -; cdr3_aa: CTSSQEVRYEAFF; cdr3_nt: TGCACCAGCAGCCAAGAAGTGAGGTATGAAGCTTTCTTT
clone_size: -; j_call: TRBJ2-1; cdr3_length: 11; v_call: TRBV20-1; d_call: -; cdr3_aa: CSATRRDEQFF; cdr3_nt: TGCAGTGCTACCCGTAGGGATGAGCAGTTCTTC
clone_size: -; j_call: TRBJ2-1; cdr3_length: 15; v_call: TRBV19; d_call: -; cdr3_aa: CASSISRDSYNEQFF; cdr3_nt: TGTGCCAGTAGTATATCGAGGGACTCCTACAATGAGCAGTTCTTC
clone_size: -; j_call: TRBJ2-3; cdr3_length: 14; v_call: TRBV30; d_call: TRBD1; cdr3_aa: CAWDRGVWTDTQYF; cdr3_nt: TGTGCCTGGGACAGGGGGGTCTGGACAGATACGCAGTATTTT
clone_size: -; j_call: TRBJ1-4; cdr3_length: 15; v_call: TRBV15; d_call: -; cdr3_aa: CATSKLTAGNEKLFF; cdr3_nt: TGTGCCACCAGCAAACTGACAGCGGGGAATGAAAAACTGTTTTTT
clone_size: -; j_call: TRBJ1-4; cdr3_length: 14; v_call: TRBV12-5; d_call: -; cdr3_aa: CASGFGSPNEKLFF; cdr3_nt: TGTGCTAGTGGTTTCGGGTCCCCTAATGAAAAACTGTTTTTT
clone_size: once; j_call: TRBJ2-1; cdr3_length: 16; v_call: TRBV18; d_call: -; cdr3_aa: CASSPTYTRTGNEQFF; cdr3_nt: TGTGCCAGCTCACCGACCTATACCCGTACAGGGAATGAGCAGTTCTTC
clone_size: few; j_call: TRBJ1-4; cdr3_length: 14; v_call: TRBV5-1; d_call: -; cdr3_aa: CASRAGTGNEKLFF; cdr3_nt: TGCGCCAGCAGGGCCGGGACGGGTAATGAAAAACTGTTTTTT
clone_size: once; j_call: TRBJ2-3; cdr3_length: 13; v_call: TRBV29-1; d_call: -; cdr3_aa: CSATGWAPDTQYF; cdr3_nt: TGCAGCGCAACAGGTTGGGCACCGGATACGCAGTATTTT
clone_size: -; j_call: TRBJ1-2; cdr3_length: 12; v_call: TRBV28; d_call: -; cdr3_aa: CASSNGPYGYTF; cdr3_nt: TGTGCCAGCAGTAACGGTCCCTATGGCTACACCTTC
clone_size: -; j_call: TRBJ1-1; cdr3_length: 15; v_call: TRBV4-2; d_call: -; cdr3_aa: CASSQDLQMNTEAFF; cdr3_nt: TGTGCCAGCAGCCAAGATCTTCAGATGAACACTGAAGCTTTCTTT
clone_size: -; j_call: TRBJ2-5; cdr3_length: 14; v_call: TRBV19; d_call: TRBD1; cdr3_aa: CATRRDRVSETQYF; cdr3_nt: TGTGCCACCCGACGGGACAGGGTCTCAGAGACCCAGTACTTC
clone_size: -; j_call: TRBJ2-5; cdr3_length: 13; v_call: TRBV20-1; d_call: -; cdr3_aa: CSASFRGSETQYF; cdr3_nt: TGCAGTGCTAGTTTCCGGGGTTCGGAGACCCAGTACTTC
clone_size: -; j_call: TRBJ2-3; cdr3_length: 15; v_call: TRBV9; d_call: -; cdr3_aa: CASSVLGTVVDTQYF; cdr3_nt: TGTGCCAGCAGCGTCCTCGGGACTGTTGTGGATACGCAGTATTTT
clone_size: -; j_call: TRBJ2-5; cdr3_length: 16; v_call: TRBV5-1; d_call: TRBD2; cdr3_aa: CASSSPGLARQETQYF; cdr3_nt: TGCGCCAGCAGCTCCCCGGGACTAGCGCGACAAGAGACCCAGTACTTC
clone_size: -; j_call: TRBJ1-2; cdr3_length: 11; v_call: TRBV6-5; d_call: -; cdr3_aa: CASSHRDGYTF; cdr3_nt: TGTGCCAGCAGTCACAGGGACGGCTACACCTTC
clone_size: -; j_call: TRBJ2-2; cdr3_length: 14; v_call: TRBV6-5; d_call: TRBD1; cdr3_aa: CASRGQGLTGELFF; cdr3_nt: TGTGCCAGCAGGGGACAGGGGCTCACCGGGGAGCTGTTTTTT
clone_size: -; j_call: TRBJ1-4; cdr3_length: 15; v_call: TRBV6-5; d_call: -; cdr3_aa: CASSLGPSTNEKLFF; cdr3_nt: TGTGCCAGCAGTCTAGGACCTTCAACTAATGAAAAACTGTTTTTT
clone_size: -; j_call: TRBJ1-1; cdr3_length: 14; v_call: TRBV7-8; d_call: -; cdr3_aa: CASSLTEMNTEAFF; cdr3_nt: TGTGCCAGCAGCTTAACAGAAATGAACACTGAAGCTTTCTTT
clone_size: -; j_call: TRBJ2-1; cdr3_length: 17; v_call: TRBV19; d_call: -; cdr3_aa: CASSILPGTTSYNEQFF; cdr3_nt: TGTGCCAGTAGTATCTTACCCGGGACGACCTCCTACAATGAGCAGTTCTTC
clone_size: -; j_call: TRBJ1-2; cdr3_length: 13; v_call: TRBV14; d_call: -; cdr3_aa: CASSQQVNYGYTF; cdr3_nt: TGTGCCAGCAGCCAACAGGTTAACTATGGCTACACCTTC
clone_size: -; j_call: TRBJ1-4; cdr3_length: 19; v_call: TRBV4-1; d_call: -; cdr3_aa: CASSQGTGGIALTNEKLFF; cdr3_nt: TGCGCCAGCAGCCAAGGGACCGGGGGAATAGCTTTAACTAATGAAAAACTGTTTTTT
clone_size: -; j_call: TRBJ1-1; cdr3_length: 15; v_call: TRBV30; d_call: TRBD1; cdr3_aa: CAWSELGQGRTEAFF; cdr3_nt: TGTGCCTGGAGTGAACTGGGACAGGGAAGAACTGAAGCTTTCTTT
clone_size: -; j_call: TRBJ1-1; cdr3_length: 14; v_call: TRBV7-3; d_call: -; cdr3_aa: CASSFTIQGAEAFF; cdr3_nt: TGTGCCAGCAGCTTTACTATACAGGGAGCTGAAGCTTTCTTT
clone_size: -; j_call: TRBJ1-1; cdr3_length: 14; v_call: TRBV7-2; d_call: -; cdr3_aa: CASSPVLSHPEAFF; cdr3_nt: TGTGCCAGCAGCCCGGTCCTATCTCACCCTGAAGCTTTCTTT
clone_size: once; j_call: TRBJ2-3; cdr3_length: 15; v_call: TRBV7-2; d_call: -; cdr3_aa: CASSLLGGAPDTQYF; cdr3_nt: TGTGCCAGCAGCTTACTTGGGGGGGCCCCCGATACGCAGTATTTT
clone_size: -; j_call: TRBJ2-1; cdr3_length: 16; v_call: TRBV4-2; d_call: TRBD2; cdr3_aa: CASSHSGGGTLNEQFF; cdr3_nt: TGTGCCAGCAGCCACTCCGGGGGGGGCACGTTGAATGAGCAGTTCTTC
clone_size: -; j_call: TRBJ1-2; cdr3_length: 16; v_call: TRBV30; d_call: -; cdr3_aa: CAWTKSPGTAPYGYTF; cdr3_nt: TGTGCCTGGACCAAATCTCCGGGAACCGCACCTTATGGCTACACCTTC
clone_size: once; j_call: TRBJ1-2; cdr3_length: 14; v_call: TRBV24-1; d_call: -; cdr3_aa: CATSDPGPNYGYTF; cdr3_nt: TGTGCCACCAGTGATCCGGGCCCCAACTATGGCTACACCTTC
clone_size: -; j_call: TRBJ2-3; cdr3_length: 14; v_call: TRBV6-5; d_call: -; cdr3_aa: CATSPTVLSDTQYF; cdr3_nt: TGTGCCACCTCGCCGACAGTCCTATCAGATACGCAGTATTTT
clone_size: -; j_call: TRBJ2-3; cdr3_length: 12; v_call: TRBV6-5; d_call: -; cdr3_aa: CASSFQGDTQYF; cdr3_nt: TGTGCCAGCAGTTTCCAGGGGGATACGCAGTATTTT
clone_size: -; j_call: TRBJ2-5; cdr3_length: 14; v_call: TRBV10-3; d_call: TRBD2; cdr3_aa: CATKTSGGMETQYF; cdr3_nt: TGTGCCACCAAGACTAGCGGGGGTATGGAGACCCAGTACTTC
clone_size: once; j_call: TRBJ1-2; cdr3_length: 13; v_call: TRBV5-1; d_call: -; cdr3_aa: CASSLDSYYGYTF; cdr3_nt: TGCGCCAGCAGCCTGGACAGTTACTATGGCTACACCTTC
clone_size: once; j_call: TRBJ1-2; cdr3_length: 13; v_call: TRBV28; d_call: -; cdr3_aa: CASRTGGNYGYTF; cdr3_nt: TGTGCCAGCAGAACAGGAGGGAACTATGGCTACACCTTC
clone_size: once; j_call: TRBJ2-2; cdr3_length: 14; v_call: TRBV15; d_call: -; cdr3_aa: CATSRGEGSGELFF; cdr3_nt: TGTGCCACCAGCAGAGGGGAAGGGTCCGGGGAGCTGTTTTTT
clone_size: -; j_call: TRBJ1-1; cdr3_length: 16; v_call: TRBV9; d_call: -; cdr3_aa: CASSPRQGSMNTEAFF; cdr3_nt: TGTGCCAGCAGCCCAAGGCAGGGAAGCATGAACACTGAAGCTTTCTTT
clone_size: -; j_call: TRBJ2-4; cdr3_length: 17; v_call: TRBV25-1; d_call: -; cdr3_aa: CASSAPPGPSNKNIQYF; cdr3_nt: TGTGCCAGCAGTGCCCCCCCGGGACCTTCGAATAAAAACATTCAGTACTTC
clone_size: -; j_call: TRBJ2-2; cdr3_length: 15; v_call: TRBV6-2/TRBV6-3; d_call: -; cdr3_aa: CASSYWQGRTGELFF; cdr3_nt: TGTGCCAGCAGTTACTGGCAGGGACGGACCGGGGAGCTGTTTTTT